Sequencing of this T cell receptor beta chain was carried out in a study of T cells in narcolepsy (dated by TCRdb to the late 2010s). As for the study more broadly: Patients with narcolepsy type 1 or type 2 (NT1, NT2) and healthy control donors were enrolled in the study. The study sought autoreactive T cells targeting hypocretin neuron self-antigens (hypocretin, TRIB2) in narcolepsy patients, using TCR Vbeta sequencing to track clonotypes in blood and CSF.

Comments on this clone: Its specific antigen is unknown. Base qualities are not provided; no much larger clone lies one nucleotide away.

Libraries were made using the immunoSEQ multiplex PCR assay. Sourced from immuneACCESS, this table was stored by TCRdb with only in-frame sequences that have V and J called. A share of the clones is absent; for the studies checked, an unresolved V gene accounts for under half, and the remainder has no known explanation. The table for this sample lists 26,000 or so clones; around 78% of them were counted only once. The ten most abundant clones make up around 3% of the sample. Broad study findings and their caveats: In plots comparing CSF and blood CD4+ T cell clonotypes from the same patient, HCRT-specific and TRIB2-specific autoreactive clonotypes were highlighted. Autoreactive clonotypes were reported to be detected serially in the blood of the same patients and of different patients, but not in the blood of healthy controls. No sequences matching autoreactive T cell clones were contained in some blood memory CD4+ repertoires from patients and controls. Numbers of sequenced blood memory CD4+ clonotypes were comparable, with averages of about 39,494 in patients and 33,354 in controls.

The CDR3 sequence holds 17 residues, the cysteine and phenylalanine included. Only CDR3 DNA is held: 51 bases, read in frame from base 1. CDR1 and CDR2 were assigned from the germline V gene as MRHNA and SNTAGT. V lost 1 base and J lost 2 bases, and the count of bases not matched to a germline gene is 8. For TCR Vbeta sequencing, memory CD4+ T cells were sorted ex vivo from the peripheral blood of both healthy controls and narcolepsy patients. The clonotype originates from a human donor with narcolepsy. The chain joins TRBV6-4 to TRBJ2-1; 7 central nucleotides agree with TRBD1. The sequenced sample was CD45RA- memory CD4+ T cells from PBMCs. The cell subset or site label here, explained by the study, means: memory T cells sorted ex vivo from peripheral blood. The CDR3 corresponds to CASSDFNRGPPYNEQFF. The nucleotide sequence reads as follows: TGTGCCAGCAGTGACTTTAACAGGGGACCTCCCTACAATGAGCAGTTCTTC.